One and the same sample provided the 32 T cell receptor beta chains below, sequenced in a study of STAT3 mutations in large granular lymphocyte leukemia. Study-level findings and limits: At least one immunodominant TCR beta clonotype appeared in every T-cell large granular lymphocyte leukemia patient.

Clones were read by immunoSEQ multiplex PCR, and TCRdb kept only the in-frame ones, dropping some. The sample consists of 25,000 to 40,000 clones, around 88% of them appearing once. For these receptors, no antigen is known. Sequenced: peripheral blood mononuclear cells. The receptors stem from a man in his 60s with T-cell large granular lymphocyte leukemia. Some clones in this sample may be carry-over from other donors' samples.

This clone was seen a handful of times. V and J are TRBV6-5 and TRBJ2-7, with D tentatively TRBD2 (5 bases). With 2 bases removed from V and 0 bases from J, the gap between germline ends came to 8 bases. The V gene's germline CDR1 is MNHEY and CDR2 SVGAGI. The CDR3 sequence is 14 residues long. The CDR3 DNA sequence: TGTGCCAGCAGTTACCGTGGGAGCTCCTACGAGCAGTACTTC. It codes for CASSYRGSSYEQYF.

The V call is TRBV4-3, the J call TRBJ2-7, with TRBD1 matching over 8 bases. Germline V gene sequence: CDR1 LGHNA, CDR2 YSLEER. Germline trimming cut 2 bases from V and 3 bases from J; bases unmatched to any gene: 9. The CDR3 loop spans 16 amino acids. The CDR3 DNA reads TGCGCCAGCAGCCAAAACCTGGCAGGGGGCGTCTACGAGCAGTACTTC. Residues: CASSQNLAGGVYEQYF.

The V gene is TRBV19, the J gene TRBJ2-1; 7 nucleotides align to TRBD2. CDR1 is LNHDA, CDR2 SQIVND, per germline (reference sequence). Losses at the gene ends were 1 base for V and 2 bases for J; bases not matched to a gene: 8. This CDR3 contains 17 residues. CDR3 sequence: CASSIGKRGPPYNEQFF. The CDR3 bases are TGTGCCAGTAGTATAGGAAAGCGGGGCCCCCCCTACAATGAGCAGTTCTTC.

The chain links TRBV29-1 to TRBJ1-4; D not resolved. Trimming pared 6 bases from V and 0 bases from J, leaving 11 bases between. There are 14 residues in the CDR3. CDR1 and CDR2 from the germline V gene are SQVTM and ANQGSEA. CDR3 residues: CSVRRAATNEKLFF. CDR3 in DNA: TGCAGCGTCCGTAGAGCTGCAACTAATGAAAAACTGTTTTTT.

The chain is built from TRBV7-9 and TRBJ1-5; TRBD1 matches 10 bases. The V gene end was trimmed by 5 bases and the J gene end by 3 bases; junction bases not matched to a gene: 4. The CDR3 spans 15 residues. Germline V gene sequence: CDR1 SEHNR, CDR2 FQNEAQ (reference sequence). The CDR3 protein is CASSGGTGANQPQHF. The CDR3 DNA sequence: TGTGCCAGCAGCGGCGGGACAGGGGCCAATCAGCCCCAGCATTTT.

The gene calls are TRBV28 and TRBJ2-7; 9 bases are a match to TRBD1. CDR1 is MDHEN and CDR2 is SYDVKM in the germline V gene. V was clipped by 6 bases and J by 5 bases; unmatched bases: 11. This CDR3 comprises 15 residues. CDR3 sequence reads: CASSRTDRGRDEQYF. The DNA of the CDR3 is TGTGCCAGCAGCAGAACGGACAGGGGTAGGGACGAGCAGTACTTC. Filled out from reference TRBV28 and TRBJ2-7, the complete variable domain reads DVKVTQSSRYLVKRTGEKVFLECVQDMDHENMFWYRQDPGLGLRLIYFSYDVKMKEKGDIPEGYSVSREKKERFSLILESASTNQTSMYLCASSRTDRGRDEQYFGPGTRLTVT.

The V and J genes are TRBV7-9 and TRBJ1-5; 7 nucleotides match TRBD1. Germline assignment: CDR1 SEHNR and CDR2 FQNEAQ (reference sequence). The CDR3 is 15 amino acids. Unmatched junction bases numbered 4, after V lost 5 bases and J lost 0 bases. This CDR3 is CASSIGQASNQPQHF. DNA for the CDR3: TGTGCCAGCAGCATCGGACAGGCTAGCAATCAGCCCCAGCATTTT.

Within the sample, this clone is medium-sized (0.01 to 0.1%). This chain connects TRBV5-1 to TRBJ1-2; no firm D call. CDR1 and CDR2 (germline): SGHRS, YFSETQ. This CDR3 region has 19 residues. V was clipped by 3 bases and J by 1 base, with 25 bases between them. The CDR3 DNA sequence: TGCGCCAGCAGCTCGTGGTATCCATTGGGCCCTAATCTTAACTATGGCTACACCTTC. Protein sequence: CASSSWYPLGPNLNYGYTF.

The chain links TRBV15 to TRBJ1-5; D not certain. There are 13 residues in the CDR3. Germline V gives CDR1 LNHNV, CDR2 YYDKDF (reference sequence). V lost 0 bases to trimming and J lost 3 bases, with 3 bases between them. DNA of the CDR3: TGTGCCACCAGCAGAGATCCCAATCAGCCCCAGCATTTT. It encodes CATSRDPNQPQHF.

CDR3 sequence (DNA): TGTGCCATCAGTGCCCGGACTAGCGGGACTACCTACGAGCAGTACTTC. Translation gives CAISARTSGTTYEQYF. The chain has TRBV10-3 and TRBJ2-7; TRBD2 agrees at 12 bases. The CDR3 loop spans 16 amino acids. The germline V gene encodes CDR1 ENHRY and CDR2 SYGVKD. V shed 4 bases, J shed 2 bases, and the junction held 6 bases outside the gene matches.

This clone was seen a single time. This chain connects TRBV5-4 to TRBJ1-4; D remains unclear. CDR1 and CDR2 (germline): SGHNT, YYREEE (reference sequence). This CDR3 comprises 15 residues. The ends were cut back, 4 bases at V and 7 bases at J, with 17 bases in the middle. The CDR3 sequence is CASSLPTGESEKLFF. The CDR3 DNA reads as TGTGCCAGCAGCCTGCCGACGGGAGAGAGTGAAAAACTGTTTTTT.

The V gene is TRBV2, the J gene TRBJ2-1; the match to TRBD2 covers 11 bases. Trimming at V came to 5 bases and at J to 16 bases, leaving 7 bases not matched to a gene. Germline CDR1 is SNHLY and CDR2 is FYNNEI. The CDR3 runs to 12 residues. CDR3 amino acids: CASSRTSGSDFF. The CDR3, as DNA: TGTGCCAGCAGTAGAACTAGCGGGAGCGACTTCTTC.

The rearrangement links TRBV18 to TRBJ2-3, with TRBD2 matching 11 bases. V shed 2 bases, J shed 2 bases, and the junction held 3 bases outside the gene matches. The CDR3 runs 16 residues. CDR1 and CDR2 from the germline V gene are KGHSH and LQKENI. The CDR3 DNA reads TGTGCCAGCTCACCAATAGCGGGAGGGTCCACAGATACGCAGTATTTT. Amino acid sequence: CASSPIAGGSTDTQYF.

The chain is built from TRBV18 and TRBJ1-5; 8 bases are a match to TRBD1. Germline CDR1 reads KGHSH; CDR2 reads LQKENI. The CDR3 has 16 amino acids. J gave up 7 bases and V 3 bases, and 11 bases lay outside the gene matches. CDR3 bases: TGTGCCAGCTCACCTTATCGAGGACAGGGAGGACAGCCCCAGCATTTT. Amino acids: CASSPYRGQGGQPQHF.

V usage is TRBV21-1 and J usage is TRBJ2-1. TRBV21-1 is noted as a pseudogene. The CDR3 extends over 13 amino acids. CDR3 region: CASSRSAYNEQFF. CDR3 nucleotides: TGTGCCAGCAGCAGGTCCGCTTACAATGAGCAGTTCTTC.

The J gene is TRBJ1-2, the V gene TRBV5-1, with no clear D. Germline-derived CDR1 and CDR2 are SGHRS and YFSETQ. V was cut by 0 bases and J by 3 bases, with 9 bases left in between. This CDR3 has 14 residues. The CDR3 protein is CASSLARTDYGYTF. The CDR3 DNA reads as TGCGCCAGCAGCTTGGCTCGGACTGACTATGGCTACACCTTC.

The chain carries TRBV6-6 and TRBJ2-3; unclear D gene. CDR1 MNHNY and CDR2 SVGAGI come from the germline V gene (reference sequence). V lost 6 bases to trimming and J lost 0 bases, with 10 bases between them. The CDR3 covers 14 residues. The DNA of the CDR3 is TGTGCCAGCAGCTCAGCTTCTAGCACAGATACGCAGTATTTT. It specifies CASSSASSTDTQYF.

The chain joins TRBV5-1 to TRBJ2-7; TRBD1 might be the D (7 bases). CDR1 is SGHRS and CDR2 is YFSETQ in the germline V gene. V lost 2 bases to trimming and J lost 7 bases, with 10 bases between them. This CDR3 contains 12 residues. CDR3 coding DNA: TGCGCCAGCAGCTTACAGGGGAGGGAGCAGTACTTC. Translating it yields CASSLQGREQYF.

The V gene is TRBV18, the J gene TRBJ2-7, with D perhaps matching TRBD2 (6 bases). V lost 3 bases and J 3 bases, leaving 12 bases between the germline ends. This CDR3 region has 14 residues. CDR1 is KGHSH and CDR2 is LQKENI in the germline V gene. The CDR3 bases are TGTGCCAGCTCACCTCTTGCGGGACGCTACGAGCAGTACTTC. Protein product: CASSPLAGRYEQYF.

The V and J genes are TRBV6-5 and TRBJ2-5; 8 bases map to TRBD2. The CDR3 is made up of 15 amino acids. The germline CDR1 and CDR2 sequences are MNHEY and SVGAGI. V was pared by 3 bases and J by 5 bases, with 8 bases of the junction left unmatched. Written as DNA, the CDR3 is TGTGCCAGCAGTTATGGGGCGGGAGGCCGGGAGACCCAGTACTTC. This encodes CASSYGAGGRETQYF.

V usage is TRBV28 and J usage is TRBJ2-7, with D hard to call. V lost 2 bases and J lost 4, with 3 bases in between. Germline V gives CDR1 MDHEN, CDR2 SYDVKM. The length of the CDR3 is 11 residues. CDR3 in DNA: TGTGCCAGCAGTTTACGGTACGAGCAGTACTTC. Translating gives CASSLRYEQYF. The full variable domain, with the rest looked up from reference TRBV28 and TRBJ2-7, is DVKVTQSSRYLVKRTGEKVFLECVQDMDHENMFWYRQDPGLGLRLIYFSYDVKMKEKGDIPEGYSVSREKKERFSLILESASTNQTSMYLCASSLRYEQYFGPGTRLTVT.

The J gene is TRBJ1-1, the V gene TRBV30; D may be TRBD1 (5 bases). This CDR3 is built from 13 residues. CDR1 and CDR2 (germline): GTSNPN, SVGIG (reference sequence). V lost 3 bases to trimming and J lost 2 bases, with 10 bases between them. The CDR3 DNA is TGTGCCTGGAGGTTGAGGGGAAACACTGAAGCTTTCTTT. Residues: CAWRLRGNTEAFF.

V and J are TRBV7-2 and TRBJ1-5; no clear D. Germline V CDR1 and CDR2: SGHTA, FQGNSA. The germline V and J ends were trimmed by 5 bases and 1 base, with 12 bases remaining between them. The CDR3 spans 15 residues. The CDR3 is CASSLDVGSNQPQHF. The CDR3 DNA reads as TGTGCCAGCAGCCTAGACGTCGGAAGCAATCAGCCCCAGCATTTT. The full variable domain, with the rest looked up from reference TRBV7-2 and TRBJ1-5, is GAGVSQSPSNKVTEKGKDVELRCDPISGHTALYWYRQSLGQGLEFLIYFQGNSAPDKSGLPSDRFSAERTGGSVSTLTIQRTQQEDSAVYLCASSLDVGSNQPQHFGDGTRLSIL.

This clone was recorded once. The CDR3 DNA reads as TGTGCCACGTCCTTTCTGTCCTACGAGCAGTACTTC. Its translation: CATSFLSYEQYF. V usage is TRBV25-1 and J usage is TRBJ2-7; no firm D call. CDR1 and CDR2 (germline): MGHDK, SYGVNS. CDR3 length: 12 residues. Trimming took off 10 bases at V and 1 base at J, with 11 bases between the two ends.

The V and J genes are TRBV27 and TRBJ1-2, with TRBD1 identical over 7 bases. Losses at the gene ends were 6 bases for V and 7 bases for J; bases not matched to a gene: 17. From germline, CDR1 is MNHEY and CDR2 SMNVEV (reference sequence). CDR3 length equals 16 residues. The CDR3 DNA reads TGTGCCAGCAGCCAAAGACAGGGTATCACATCAGGTGGCTACACCTTC. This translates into CASSQRQGITSGGYTF.

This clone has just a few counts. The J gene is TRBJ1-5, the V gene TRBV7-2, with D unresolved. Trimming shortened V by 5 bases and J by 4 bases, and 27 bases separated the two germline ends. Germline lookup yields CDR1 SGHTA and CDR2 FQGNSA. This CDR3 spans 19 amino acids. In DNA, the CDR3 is TGTGCCAGCAGCCAAGGCGGATTAGAAACACCCCGGAGGAATCAGCCCCAGCATTTT. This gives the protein CASSQGGLETPRRNQPQHF.

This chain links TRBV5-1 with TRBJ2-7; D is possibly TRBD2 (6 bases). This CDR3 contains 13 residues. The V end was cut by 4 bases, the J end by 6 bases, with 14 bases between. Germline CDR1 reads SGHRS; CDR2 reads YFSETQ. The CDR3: CASSPGTPLEQYF. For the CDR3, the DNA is TGCGCCAGCAGCCCGGGGACTCCCCTCGAGCAGTACTTC.

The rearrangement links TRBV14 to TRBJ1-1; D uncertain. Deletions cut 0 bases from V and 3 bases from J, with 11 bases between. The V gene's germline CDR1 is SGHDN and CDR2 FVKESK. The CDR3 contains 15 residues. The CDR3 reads CASSQDVLPYTEAFF. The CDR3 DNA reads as TGTGCCAGCAGCCAAGATGTCCTCCCGTACACTGAAGCTTTCTTT.

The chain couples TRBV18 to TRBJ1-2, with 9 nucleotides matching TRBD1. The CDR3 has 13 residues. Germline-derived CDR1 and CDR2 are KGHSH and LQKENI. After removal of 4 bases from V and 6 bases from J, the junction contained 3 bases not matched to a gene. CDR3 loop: CASSQQGAHGYTF. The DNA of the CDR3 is TGTGCCAGCTCACAACAGGGGGCGCATGGCTACACCTTC.

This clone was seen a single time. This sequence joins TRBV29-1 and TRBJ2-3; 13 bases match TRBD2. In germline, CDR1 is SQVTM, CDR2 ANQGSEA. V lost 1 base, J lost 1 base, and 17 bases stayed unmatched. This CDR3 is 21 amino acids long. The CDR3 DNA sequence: TGCAGCGTTGAAGCCCCAAAATCAGGACTAGCGGGGGATCGGCGCACAGATACGCAGTATTTT. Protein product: CSVEAPKSGLAGDRRTDTQYF.

The CDR3 here is CASSLDYYEQFF. The DNA for the CDR3 is TGTGCCAGCAGCCTCGACTATTATGAGCAGTTCTTC. This chain joins TRBV7-9 and TRBJ2-1, with a weak D call TRBD2 (5 bases). CDR3 size: 12 residues. V lost 5 bases, J lost 8 bases, and 10 bases lay in between. Germline CDR1 and CDR2: SEHNR and FQNEAQ (reference sequence). The full variable domain, completed using reference TRBV7-9 and TRBJ2-1, is DTGVSQNPRHKITKRGQNVTFRCDPISEHNRLYWYRQTLGQGPEFLTYFQNEAQLEKSRLLSDRFSAERPKGSFSTLEIQRTEQGDSAMYLCASSLDYYEQFFGPGTRLTVL.

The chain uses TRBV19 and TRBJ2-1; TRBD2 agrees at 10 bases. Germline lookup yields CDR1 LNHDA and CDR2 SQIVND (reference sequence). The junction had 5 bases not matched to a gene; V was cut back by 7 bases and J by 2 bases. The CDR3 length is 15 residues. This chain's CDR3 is CASMASGGTYNEQFF. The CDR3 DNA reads TGTGCCAGTATGGCTAGCGGGGGAACCTACAATGAGCAGTTCTTC.